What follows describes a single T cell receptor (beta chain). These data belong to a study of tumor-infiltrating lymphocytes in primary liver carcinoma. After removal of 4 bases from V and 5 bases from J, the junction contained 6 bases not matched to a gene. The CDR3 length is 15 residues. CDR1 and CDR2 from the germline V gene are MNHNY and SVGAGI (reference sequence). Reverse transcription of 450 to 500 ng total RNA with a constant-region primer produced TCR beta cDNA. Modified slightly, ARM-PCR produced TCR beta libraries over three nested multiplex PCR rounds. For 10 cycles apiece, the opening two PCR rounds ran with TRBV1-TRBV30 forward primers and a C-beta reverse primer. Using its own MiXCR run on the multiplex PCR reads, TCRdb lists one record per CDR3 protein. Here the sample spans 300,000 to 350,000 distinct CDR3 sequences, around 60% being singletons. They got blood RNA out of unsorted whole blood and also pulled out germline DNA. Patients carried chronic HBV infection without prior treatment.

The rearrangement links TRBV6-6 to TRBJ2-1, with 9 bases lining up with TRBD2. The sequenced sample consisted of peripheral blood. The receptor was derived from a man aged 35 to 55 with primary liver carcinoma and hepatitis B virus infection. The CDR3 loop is CASSSLGLAHNEQFF. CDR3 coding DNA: TGTGCCAGCAGTTCACTGGGACTAGCTCACAATGAGCAGTTCTTC.